Presented here are 8 T cell receptor beta chains from one specimen sequenced in a study of tumor and adjacent non-tumor tissue in lung cancer. RNA was extracted from bulk tissue without any cell sorting. TCRbeta libraries were built with three rounds of nested PCR, modified from ARM-PCR. Each CDR3 protein gets one entry after TCRdb re-called the multiplex PCR reads with MiXCR. The repertoire has under 150,000 distinct CDR3 sequences, approximately 66% of them found once; the top ten carry over 15%. The sample comprised lung tumor tissue. Receptors originate from a man aged 60-69 years with small cell lung cancer.

J is TRBJ2-3 and V is TRBV5-4; 10 bases agree with TRBD1. Germline V gene sequence: CDR1 SGHNT, CDR2 YYREEE (reference sequence). V trimming: 3 bases; J trimming: 6 bases; junction bases outside the gene matches: 7. CDR3 size: 15 residues. The CDR3 is CASSYPGQGTDTQYF. The CDR3 nucleotides are TGTGCCAGCAGCTATCCGGGACAGGGGACGGATACGCAGTATTTT. Complete variable domain (other parts from reference TRBV5-4 and TRBJ2-3): ETGVTQSPTHLIKTRGQQVTLRCSSQSGHNTVSWYQQALGQGPQFIFQYYREEENGRGNFPPRFSGLQFPNYSSELNVNALELDDSALYLCASSYPGQGTDTQYFGPGTRLTVL.

The table lists this clonotype with a few counts. This chain joins TRBV14 and TRBJ2-5; 7 nucleotides match TRBD1. The germline CDR1 and CDR2 sequences are SGHDN and FVKESK. The trim removed 0 bases at V and 4 bases at J, leaving 8 bases unmatched. CDR3 size: 16 residues. CDR3 DNA: TGTGCCAGCAGCCAAGATCAGGACAGGAGGCTAGAGACCCAGTACTTC. Translation gives CASSQDQDRRLETQYF.

The chain combines TRBV7-9 with TRBJ2-6, with D unresolved. Looked up from germline, CDR1 is SEHNR and CDR2 is FQNEAQ (reference sequence). The CDR3 totals 14 residues. V shed 7 bases and J shed 0 bases, with 7 bases lying between them. In nucleotides, the CDR3 is TGTGCCAGCAAACTGAACTCTGGGGCCAACGTCCTGACTTTC. Translating gives CASKLNSGANVLTF. Full variable domain (missing parts from reference TRBV7-9 and TRBJ2-6): DTGVSQNPRHKITKRGQNVTFRCDPISEHNRLYWYRQTLGQGPEFLTYFQNEAQLEKSRLLSDRFSAERPKGSFSTLEIQRTEQGDSAMYLCASKLNSGANVLTFGAGSRLTVL.

With respect to this clonotype: The CDR3 carries no conserved terminal phenylalanine or tryptophan, so it likely arises from a read error. The chain links TRBV6-1 to TRBJ2-5; D is undetermined. Germline assignment: CDR1 MNHNS and CDR2 SASEGT. The CDR3 has 13 residues. CDR3 nucleotide sequence: TGTGCCAGCAGTGCTGTGAGGCAAGGGACCCAGTACTTG. Its translation is CASSAVRQGTQYL.

This clonotype appeared a few times. A single base separates this from a much larger clone, so it may be a read error. V is TRBV4-1 and J is TRBJ2-3; 8 nucleotides line up with TRBD1. This CDR3 has 15 residues. CDR1 MGHRA and CDR2 YSYEKL come from the germline V gene. CDR3 DNA: TGCGCCAGCAGCCAACCCGGACAGGGTCCCGATATGCAGTATTTT. This codes for CASSQPGQGPDMQYF.

The chain recombines TRBV11-2 with TRBJ2-7; D is unresolved. Germline loops: CDR1 SGHAT, CDR2 FQNNGV. The CDR3 length is 14 residues. DNA of the CDR3: TGCGCCAGCAACTTAGATACAAGAGCCTACGAGCAGTACGTC. Translated, it gives CASNLDTRAYEQYV.

This clonotype was seen a few times. A read error is possible here, since a much larger clone lies one base away. This rearrangement joins TRBV29-1 to TRBJ2-2, with D possibly called TRBD1 or TRBD2 (5 bases each). With 7 bases removed from V and 9 bases from J, the gap between germline ends came to 12 bases. The CDR3 contains 11 residues. Germline CDR1 SQVTM, CDR2 ANQGSEA. The CDR3 is CSGRDARELFF. The CDR3 nucleotides are TGCAGCGGTCGGGACGCCAGGGAGCTGTTTTTT.

The chain carries TRBV12-5 and TRBJ2-2; 7 bases are a match to TRBD1. The CDR3 has 13 residues. V was pared by 11 bases and J by 4 bases, with 7 bases of the junction left unmatched. Germline CDR1 reads LGHNT; CDR2 reads FRNRAP. The CDR3 sequence is CAAWDRGTGELFF. The CDR3 bases are TGTGCTGCCTGGGACAGAGGCACCGGGGAGCTGTTTTTT.